The rows below give T cell receptor beta chains drawn from one sample of a study of Ad26.COV2.S vaccination and SARS-CoV-2 variants. Sequenced by immunoSEQ multiplex PCR; TCRdb stores in-frame clones only, minus some. The sample lists around 340,000 clones, 85% to 90% occurring once. The sample here was peripheral blood, taken in a trial of Ad26.COV2.S vaccine versus placebo. These receptors came from a person between 18 and 60 years old who received the Ad26.COV2.S COVID-19 vaccine or a placebo. The CDR3 runs from the conserved cysteine through the conserved F or W. The order of the fields is D gene, V gene, J gene, clone size, CDR3 DNA, CDR3 protein. D genes are given only for firm matches. Clone sizes are given selectively: once, few, many, or a class where the clone is expanded.

d_gene: .
v_gene: TRBV28
j_gene: TRBJ2-5
abundance: .
CDR3nt: TGTGCCAGCAGAGGATTGGGAGGTTCCCCCCGGGAGACCCAGTACTTC
CDR3aa: CASRGLGGSPRETQYF

d_gene: TRBD2
v_gene: TRBV9
j_gene: TRBJ2-7
abundance: .
CDR3nt: TGTGCCAGCAGCGTAGGAGCGGGGGGCTTCTCCTACGAGCAGTACTTC
CDR3aa: CASSVGAGGFSYEQYF

d_gene: .
v_gene: TRBV28
j_gene: TRBJ1-1
abundance: once
CDR3nt: TGTGCCAGCAGTTTGTTGGGAGGACCGGGAGCTTTCTTT
CDR3aa: CASSLLGGPGAFF

d_gene: .
v_gene: TRBV6-2/TRBV6-3
j_gene: TRBJ1-6
abundance: few
CDR3nt: TGTGCCAGCAGTTACTCGGAGGCCTCACCCCTCCACTTT
CDR3aa: CASSYSEASPLHF

d_gene: TRBD1
v_gene: TRBV28
j_gene: TRBJ1-3
abundance: .
CDR3nt: TGTGCCAGCAGCCCAAGACAGGGGTTTGGAAACACCATATATTTT
CDR3aa: CASSPRQGFGNTIYF

d_gene: .
v_gene: TRBV6-5
j_gene: TRBJ2-4
abundance: .
CDR3nt: TGTGCCAGCAGCCGGGACACAGCCAAAAACATTCAGTACTTC
CDR3aa: CASSRDTAKNIQYF

d_gene: TRBD2
v_gene: TRBV2
j_gene: TRBJ2-7
abundance: .
CDR3nt: TGTGCCAGCAGTCGAATGGGACTAGCGGACACCTATGCCTCCTACGAGCAGTACTTC
CDR3aa: CASSRMGLADTYASYEQYF

d_gene: .
v_gene: TRBV4-2
j_gene: TRBJ1-1
abundance: .
CDR3nt: TGTGCCAGCAGCCCCATTATACAGGGCGGCGCTTTCTTT
CDR3aa: CASSPIIQGGAFF

d_gene: .
v_gene: TRBV4-3
j_gene: TRBJ1-1
abundance: .
CDR3nt: TGCGCCAGCAGCCAAGTAGTTGTGAACACTGAAGCTTTCTTT
CDR3aa: CASSQVVVNTEAFF

d_gene: .
v_gene: TRBV9
j_gene: TRBJ2-5
abundance: .
CDR3nt: TGTGCCAGCAGCGTAGCTGGGAATAAAGGGGAGACCCAGTACTTC
CDR3aa: CASSVAGNKGETQYF

d_gene: .
v_gene: TRBV9
j_gene: TRBJ2-1
abundance: .
CDR3nt: TGTGCCAGCAGCGCCGCTAGGGAAGCCTACAATGAGCAGTTCTTC
CDR3aa: CASSAAREAYNEQFF

d_gene: .
v_gene: TRBV6-5
j_gene: TRBJ1-3
abundance: .
CDR3nt: TGTGCCAGCAGTTTCACAAGGGAACCGGGAAACACCATATATTTT
CDR3aa: CASSFTREPGNTIYF

d_gene: .
v_gene: TRBV18
j_gene: TRBJ2-7
abundance: .
CDR3nt: TGTGCCAGCTCACCCCTAAGTGGATCAAGCTCCTACGAGCAGTACTTC
CDR3aa: CASSPLSGSSSYEQYF

d_gene: .
v_gene: TRBV11-2
j_gene: TRBJ2-5
abundance: once
CDR3nt: TGTGCCAGCAGCACGTACCAAGAGACCCAGTACTTC
CDR3aa: CASSTYQETQYF

d_gene: .
v_gene: TRBV5-1
j_gene: TRBJ2-5
abundance: .
CDR3nt: TGCGCCAGCAGCTTGTTGGTCAGCCAAGAGACCCAGTACTTC
CDR3aa: CASSLLVSQETQYF

d_gene: .
v_gene: TRBV10-3
j_gene: TRBJ2-2
abundance: .
CDR3nt: TGTGCCATCAGTGACGGCAGGGACGACACCGGGGAGCTGTTTTTT
CDR3aa: CAISDGRDDTGELFF

d_gene: .
v_gene: TRBV27
j_gene: TRBJ1-5
abundance: once
CDR3nt: TGTGCCAGCAGAGGTGGTGGGTTTAGCAATCAGCCCCAGCATTTT
CDR3aa: CASRGGGFSNQPQHF

d_gene: .
v_gene: TRBV27
j_gene: TRBJ2-1
abundance: .
CDR3nt: TGTGCCAGCAGGAAAGGACAGAATTACAATGAGCAGTTCTTC
CDR3aa: CASRKGQNYNEQFF

d_gene: .
v_gene: TRBV7-9
j_gene: TRBJ1-1
abundance: .
CDR3nt: TGTGCCAGCAGCTTTCCCCGGGGGCAGGCGGGGAACACTGAAGCTTTCTTT
CDR3aa: CASSFPRGQAGNTEAFF

d_gene: TRBD1
v_gene: TRBV10-3
j_gene: TRBJ2-3
abundance: .
CDR3nt: TGTGCCATCAGTGTCCCGGGACAGTCAGATACGCAGTATTTT
CDR3aa: CAISVPGQSDTQYF

d_gene: TRBD1
v_gene: TRBV2
j_gene: TRBJ2-5
abundance: .
CDR3nt: TGTGCCAGCAGTGTGGGACAGGAGGCTACCCAGTACTTC
CDR3aa: CASSVGQEATQYF

d_gene: .
v_gene: TRBV7-3
j_gene: TRBJ1-1
abundance: .
CDR3nt: TGTGCCAGCAGCTTAACTATGAACACTGAAGCTTTCTTT
CDR3aa: CASSLTMNTEAFF

d_gene: .
v_gene: TRBV2
j_gene: TRBJ1-5
abundance: .
CDR3nt: TGTGCCAGCTGCGAGGATGGGCAGAACAATCAGCCCCAGCATTTT
CDR3aa: CASCEDGQNNQPQHF

d_gene: .
v_gene: TRBV7-6
j_gene: TRBJ2-3
abundance: .
CDR3nt: TGTGCCAGCAGCTTCTTTAGCGGTAGCACAGATACGCAGTATTTT
CDR3aa: CASSFFSGSTDTQYF

d_gene: .
v_gene: TRBV15
j_gene: TRBJ1-4
abundance: .
CDR3nt: TGTGCCACCAGCAGAGGGACAGCAACTAATGAAAAACTGTTTTTT
CDR3aa: CATSRGTATNEKLFF

d_gene: TRBD2
v_gene: TRBV10-3
j_gene: TRBJ2-1
abundance: .
CDR3nt: TGTGCCGTCGCTGGCGGCCAGGGAATCAGCGGGAGCGGGGTTGAGCAGTTCTTC
CDR3aa: CAVAGGQGISGSGVEQFF

d_gene: .
v_gene: TRBV11-2
j_gene: TRBJ2-1
abundance: .
CDR3nt: TGTGCCAGCAGCTTAAGACGGGGCGGGGCGTACAATGAGCAGTTCTTC
CDR3aa: CASSLRRGGAYNEQFF

d_gene: TRBD2
v_gene: TRBV5-1
j_gene: TRBJ2-1
abundance: .
CDR3nt: TGCGCCAGCAGCTTATGGGAGGGAGCGGAGTCTCTCCACAATGAGCAGTTCTTC
CDR3aa: CASSLWEGAESLHNEQFF

d_gene: .
v_gene: TRBV6-5
j_gene: TRBJ1-6
abundance: .
CDR3nt: TGTGCCAGCAGGGGGACTGAAGGGAATTCACCCCTCCACTTT
CDR3aa: CASRGTEGNSPLHF

d_gene: TRBD2
v_gene: TRBV28
j_gene: TRBJ2-3
abundance: .
CDR3nt: TGTGCCAGCAGTTTAAACCCTAGCGGGGCAACAGATACGCAGTATTTT
CDR3aa: CASSLNPSGATDTQYF

d_gene: TRBD2
v_gene: TRBV10-3
j_gene: TRBJ2-7
abundance: .
CDR3nt: TGTGCCATCTGGGGACTAGCGGCCGAGCAGTACTTC
CDR3aa: CAIWGLAAEQYF

d_gene: TRBD1
v_gene: TRBV6-5
j_gene: TRBJ1-1
abundance: few
CDR3nt: TGTGCCAGCACCCGACAGGGGCTGAACACTGAAGCTTTCTTT
CDR3aa: CASTRQGLNTEAFF

d_gene: TRBD1
v_gene: TRBV19
j_gene: TRBJ1-5
abundance: .
CDR3nt: TGTGCCAGTAGTATGAGGCGACAGGGTACGAGCAATCAGCCCCAGCATTTT
CDR3aa: CASSMRRQGTSNQPQHF

d_gene: TRBD1
v_gene: TRBV28
j_gene: TRBJ1-3
abundance: .
CDR3nt: TGTGCCAGCAGTTTAGAGGGGGCCTACTCTGGAAACACCATATATTTT
CDR3aa: CASSLEGAYSGNTIYF

d_gene: .
v_gene: TRBV2
j_gene: TRBJ1-2
abundance: .
CDR3nt: TGTGCCAGCAGTGAATCGGCTGCTAACTATGGCTACACCTTC
CDR3aa: CASSESAANYGYTF

d_gene: .
v_gene: TRBV30
j_gene: TRBJ2-7
abundance: once
CDR3nt: TGTGCCTGGAGTGGCAGGCTGAGCTCCTACGAGCAGTACTTC
CDR3aa: CAWSGRLSSYEQYF

d_gene: .
v_gene: TRBV25-1
j_gene: TRBJ2-7
abundance: .
CDR3nt: TGTGCCAGCAGTCCCCCTACGGGTGAGCAGTACTTC
CDR3aa: CASSPPTGEQYF

d_gene: .
v_gene: TRBV19
j_gene: TRBJ1-1
abundance: .
CDR3nt: TGTGCCAGTATGTTCCTCGGACGGAGGAACACTGAAGCTTTCTTT
CDR3aa: CASMFLGRRNTEAFF

d_gene: .
v_gene: TRBV9
j_gene: TRBJ1-2
abundance: .
CDR3nt: TGTGCCAGCAGCGTAGCTGACAACCCCTCAGGTTATGGCTACACCTTC
CDR3aa: CASSVADNPSGYGYTF

d_gene: .
v_gene: TRBV15
j_gene: TRBJ2-2
abundance: once
CDR3nt: TGTGCCACCAGCAGAGACCTAGTGCCCGGGGAGCTGTTTTTT
CDR3aa: CATSRDLVPGELFF

d_gene: .
v_gene: TRBV2
j_gene: TRBJ1-4
abundance: .
CDR3nt: TGTGCCAGCAGTGAACGGGGAGAAAAACTGTTTTTT
CDR3aa: CASSERGEKLFF

d_gene: .
v_gene: TRBV10-3
j_gene: TRBJ1-2
abundance: .
CDR3nt: TGTGCCGTGCATGAGGCAGGGCACGGCTACACCTTC
CDR3aa: CAVHEAGHGYTF